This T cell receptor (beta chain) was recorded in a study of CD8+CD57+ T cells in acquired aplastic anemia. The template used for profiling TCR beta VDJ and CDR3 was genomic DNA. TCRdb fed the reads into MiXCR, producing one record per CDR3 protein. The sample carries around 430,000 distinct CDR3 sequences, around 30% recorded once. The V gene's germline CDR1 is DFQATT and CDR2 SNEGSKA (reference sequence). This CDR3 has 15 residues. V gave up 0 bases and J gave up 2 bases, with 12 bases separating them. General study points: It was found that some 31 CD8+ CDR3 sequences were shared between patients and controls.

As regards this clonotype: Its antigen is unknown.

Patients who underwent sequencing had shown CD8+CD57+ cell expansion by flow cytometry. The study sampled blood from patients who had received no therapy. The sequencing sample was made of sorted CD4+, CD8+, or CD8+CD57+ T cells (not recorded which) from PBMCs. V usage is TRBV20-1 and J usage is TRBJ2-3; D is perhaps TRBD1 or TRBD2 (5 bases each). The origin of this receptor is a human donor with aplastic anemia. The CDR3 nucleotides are TGCAGTGCTAGAGATCCGAGGGGTTCCACAGATACGCAGTATTTT. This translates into CSARDPRGSTDTQYF.